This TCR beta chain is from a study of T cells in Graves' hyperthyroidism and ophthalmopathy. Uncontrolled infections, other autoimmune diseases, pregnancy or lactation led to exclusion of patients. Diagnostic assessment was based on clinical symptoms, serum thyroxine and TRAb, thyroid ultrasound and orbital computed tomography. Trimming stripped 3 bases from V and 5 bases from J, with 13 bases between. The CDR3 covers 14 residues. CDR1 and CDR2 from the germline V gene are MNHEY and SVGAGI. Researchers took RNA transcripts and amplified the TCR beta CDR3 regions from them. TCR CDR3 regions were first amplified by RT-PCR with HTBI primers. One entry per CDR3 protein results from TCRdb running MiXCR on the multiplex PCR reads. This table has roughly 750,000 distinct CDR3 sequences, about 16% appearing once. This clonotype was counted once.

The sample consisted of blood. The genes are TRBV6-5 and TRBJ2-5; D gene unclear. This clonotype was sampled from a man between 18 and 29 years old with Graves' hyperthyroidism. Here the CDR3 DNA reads TGTGCCAGCAGTTATCGGGCCTCTGGTGAGACCCAGTACTTC. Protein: CASSYRASGETQYF.